Shown below are 15 T cell receptor beta chains from a single sample sequenced in a study of blood T cells in healthy people across ages. A J-beta primer mix and a sample-barcoded 5' primer were used in a second PCR of about 7 to 12 cycles. TCRdb recomputed calls from the 5' RACE reads with MiXCR, one row per CDR3 protein. In the table there are around 1.5 million distinct CDR3 sequences, around 36% of which are singletons. Source material: blood. The receptors were gathered from a woman aged 25-40 years in good health.

This chain uses TRBV28 with TRBJ2-3, with 13 bases lining up with TRBD2. J gave up 4 bases and V 4 bases, and 8 bases lay outside the gene matches. The CDR3 contains 17 residues. Germline-derived CDR1 and CDR2 are MDHEN and SYDVKM. The CDR3 DNA follows: TGTGCCAGCAGTTCCCGGACTAGCGGGAGAGTTCCAGATACGCAGTATTTT. It translates to CASSSRTSGRVPDTQYF.

Here the CDR3 DNA reads TGCGCCAGCAGCCAAGTTTTAGGACCCGACTACGAGCAGTACTTC. Its protein product is CASSQVLGPDYEQYF. The chain couples TRBV4-1 to TRBJ2-7, with D hard to call. CDR3 size: 15 residues. Germline-derived CDR1 and CDR2 are MGHRA and YSYEKL. V lost 1 base, J lost 3 bases, and 13 bases lay in between.

About this clonotype: A read error may produce the germline difference seen at one junction end. The chain has TRBV20-1 and TRBJ2-3; tentatively, D is TRBD2 (7 bases). The CDR3 is 14 residues long. Germline V gives CDR1 DFQATT, CDR2 SNEGSKA (reference sequence). CDR3 residues: CSAREGGGWNTQYF. CDR3 DNA: TGCAGCGCTAGAGAAGGGGGGGGGTGGAATACGCAGTATTTT.

V gene TRBV28 combines with J gene TRBJ2-4, with 7 positions matching TRBD2. Unmatched junction bases numbered 9, after V lost 6 bases and J lost 1 base. The CDR3 covers 16 residues. CDR1 and CDR2 (germline): MDHEN, SYDVKM. CDR3 DNA sequence: TGTGCCAGCAGCCTGTTAACTAGCGAGGCCAAAAACATTCAGTACTTC. Translating it yields CASSLLTSEAKNIQYF.

This chain joins TRBV28 and TRBJ2-5, with TRBD1 identical over 9 bases. V was clipped by 6 bases and J by 4 bases; unmatched bases: 6. Germline loops: CDR1 MDHEN, CDR2 SYDVKM. The CDR3 has 14 amino acids. This CDR3 reads CASRRGTGLETQYF. DNA of the CDR3: TGTGCCAGCAGACGGGGGACAGGGCTAGAGACCCAGTACTTC.

This clonotype was seen repeatedly, ten times or more. The V and J genes are TRBV7-7 and TRBJ2-3; D ambiguous. The CDR3 length is 14 residues. V was clipped by 5 bases and J by 1 base, with 10 bases between them. Germline assignment: CDR1 SSHAT and CDR2 FNYEAQ (reference sequence). CDR3 in DNA: TGTGCCAGCAGCCCGAGTGGTCGCACAGATACGCAGTATTTT. Translation: CASSPSGRTDTQYF. The variable domain in full, completed from reference TRBV7-7 and TRBJ2-3, reads GAGVSQSPRYKVTKRGQDVTLRCDPISSHATLYWYQQALGQGPEFLTYFNYEAQPDKSGLPSDRFSAERPEGSISTLTIQRTEQRDSAMYRCASSPSGRTDTQYFGPGTRLTVL.

This clonotype has a handful of counts. This chain connects TRBV5-1 to TRBJ2-7; 9 bases line up with TRBD2. Germline CDR1 and CDR2: SGHRS and YFSETQ. V shed 4 bases, J shed 5 bases, and the junction held 13 bases outside the gene matches. This CDR3 region has 16 residues. The CDR3, as DNA: TGCGCCAGCAGCCCCAATGCGGGGGGGCCGCTCCACGAGCAGTACTTC. Translated: CASSPNAGGPLHEQYF.

This clonotype was counted between two and nine times. The chain recombines TRBV6-6 with TRBJ2-5; D uncertain. Trimming left V 7 bases short and J 2 bases short, with 8 bases between. CDR1 is MNHNY and CDR2 is SVGAGI in the germline V gene (reference sequence). This CDR3 comprises 12 residues. The chain's CDR3 is CASKGIQETQYF. The CDR3 region has the DNA TGTGCCAGCAAGGGAATTCAAGAGACCCAGTACTTC.

V gene TRBV7-9 combines with J gene TRBJ1-4; the D gene is possibly TRBD1 (5 bases). V was cut by 5 bases and J by 8 bases, with 12 bases left in between. The CDR3 runs 13 residues. CDR1 is SEHNR, CDR2 FQNEAQ, per germline (reference sequence). The CDR3 here is CASSPDMNEKLFF. The DNA of the CDR3 is TGTGCCAGCAGCCCGGACATGAACGAAAAACTGTTTTTT.

This clonotype has a handful of counts. A much larger clone differs by one base, so this may be a read error. This chain joins TRBV7-3 and TRBJ1-6; possible D gene TRBD1, 6 bases. The CDR3 spans 14 residues. Germline CDR1 reads SGHTA; CDR2 reads FQGTGA. This CDR3 reads CAGSLNGQYSPLHF. CDR3 nucleotide sequence: TGTGCCGGCAGCTTAAACGGACAGTATTCACCCCTCCACTTT.

The chain uses TRBV12-3 or TRBV12-4 and TRBJ1-2; 9 bases fit TRBD1. V lost 3 bases and J lost 4; bases outside the gene matches: 18. CDR3 length: 19 amino acids. CDR3 residues: CASSFRPLGQGLYGYGYTF. CDR3 DNA sequence: TGTGCCAGCAGTTTCAGGCCCTTGGGACAGGGATTGTATGGCTATGGCTACACCTTC.

This clonotype was recorded a few times. One base away lies a much larger clone, so this may be a sequencing read error. This chain connects TRBV5-1 to TRBJ2-1, with D perhaps assigned TRBD1 or TRBD2 (6 bases each). Between the trimmed V and J ends, which lost 3 bases and 6 bases, there was a span of 13 bases. Germline V gene sequence: CDR1 SGHRS, CDR2 YFSETQ. The CDR3 totals 14 residues. The CDR3 DNA sequence: TGCGCCAGCAGCTGGGGGGCCAGCTCCAATGAGCAGTTCTTC. Translated: CASSWGASSNEQFF. Filled out from reference TRBV5-1 and TRBJ2-1, the complete variable domain reads KAGVTQTPRYLIKTRGQQVTLSCSPISGHRSVSWYQQTPGQGLQFLFEYFSETQRNKGNFPGRFSGRQFSNSRSEMNVSTLELGDSALYLCASSWGASSNEQFFGPGTRLTVL.

This rearrangement joins TRBV25-1 to TRBJ2-1; TRBD2 matches at 12 bases. The J segment lost 12 bases and the V segment lost 4 bases, leaving 13 bases of the junction unmatched. Germline values: CDR1 MGHDK, CDR2 SYGVNS. CDR3 size: 16 residues. CDR3 residues: CASSGLAGEIDWGQFF. The CDR3 DNA sequence: TGTGCCAGCAGTGGACTAGCGGGAGAAATTGATTGGGGGCAGTTCTTC.

This chain uses TRBV4-1 with TRBJ2-7, with 7 bases identical to TRBD2. Germline V CDR1 and CDR2: MGHRA, YSYEKL. The CDR3 loop spans 15 amino acids. V shed 1 base, J shed 2 bases, and the junction held 5 bases outside the gene matches. CDR3 nucleotide sequence: TGCGCCAGCAGCCAAGCTCCTAGCGGCCCCTACGAGCAGTACTTC. It codes for CASSQAPSGPYEQYF.

The V call is TRBV27, the J call TRBJ2-2; D is uncertain. CDR3 size: 18 residues. The germline gives CDR1 MNHEY, CDR2 SMNVEV (reference sequence). Trimming removed 2 bases from V and 0 bases from J, with 16 bases in between. CDR3 nucleotide sequence: TGTGCCAGCAGTTTAACACGAAGCCAGTCTACGAACACCGGGGAGCTGTTTTTT. It is translated as CASSLTRSQSTNTGELFF.